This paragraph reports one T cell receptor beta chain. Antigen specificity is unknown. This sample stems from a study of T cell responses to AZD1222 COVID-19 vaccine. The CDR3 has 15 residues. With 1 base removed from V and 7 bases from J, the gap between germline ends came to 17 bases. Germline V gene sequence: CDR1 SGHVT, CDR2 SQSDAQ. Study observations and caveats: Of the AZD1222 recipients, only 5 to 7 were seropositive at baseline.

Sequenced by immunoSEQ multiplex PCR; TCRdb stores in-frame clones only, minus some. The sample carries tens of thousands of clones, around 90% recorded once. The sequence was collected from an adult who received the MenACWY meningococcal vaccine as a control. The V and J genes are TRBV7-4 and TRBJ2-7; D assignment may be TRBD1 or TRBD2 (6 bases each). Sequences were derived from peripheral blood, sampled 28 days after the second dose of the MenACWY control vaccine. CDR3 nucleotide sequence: TGTGCCAGCAGCTTAGAGGGGGAGGCCCTGGGGGAGCAGTACTTC. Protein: CASSLEGEALGEQYF.